This is a list of T cell receptor beta chains from one sample in a study of T cell responses to AZD1222 COVID-19 vaccine. Repertoires were generated with immunoSEQ multiplex PCR, while TCRdb's copy carries only in-frame clones and drops some. The top ten hold about 5.4% of the sample, which has more than 120,000 clones, about 86% seen once. The sequencing used peripheral blood, collected 28 days after the second AZD1222 dose. The receptors come from an adult who received the AZD1222 COVID-19 vaccine. Both conserved end residues are part of each CDR3. Fields, in order: D gene, J gene, V gene, clone size, CDR3 DNA, CDR3 protein. D genes are given only for firm matches. Size tells how often a clone was seen (once, few, many) or the class of an expanded clone, and some rows leave it out.

d_call: .
j_call: TRBJ2-1
v_call: TRBV25-1
clone_size: .
cdr3_nt: TGTGCCAGCAGTATAGCGGATGAGCAGTTCTTC
cdr3_aa: CASSIADEQFF

d_call: .
j_call: TRBJ2-1
v_call: TRBV9
clone_size: .
cdr3_nt: TGTGCCAGCAGCGTCTGGGGAGCCTCCTACAATGAGCAGTTCTTC
cdr3_aa: CASSVWGASYNEQFF

d_call: .
j_call: TRBJ2-2
v_call: TRBV6-5
clone_size: once
cdr3_nt: TGTGCCACCTCCGGGGGCCGGGGTCGAGGGGAGCTGTTTTTT
cdr3_aa: CATSGGRGRGELFF

d_call: .
j_call: TRBJ1-1
v_call: TRBV7-2
clone_size: .
cdr3_nt: TGTGCCAGCAGCTTCGTCGGGGGGGCTTTCTTT
cdr3_aa: CASSFVGGAFF

d_call: .
j_call: TRBJ1-2
v_call: TRBV29-1
clone_size: .
cdr3_nt: TGCAGCGTTGTTGGGGGGATTTATGGCTACACCTTC
cdr3_aa: CSVVGGIYGYTF

d_call: TRBD1
j_call: TRBJ2-2
v_call: TRBV15
clone_size: .
cdr3_nt: TGTGCCACCAGCAGTTACGCCGGGACAGGGAACACCGGGGAGCTGTTTTTT
cdr3_aa: CATSSYAGTGNTGELFF

d_call: .
j_call: TRBJ2-2
v_call: TRBV25-1
clone_size: .
cdr3_nt: TGTGCCAGCAGTGAATTATCCCCAGGGAAGGACACCGGGGAGCTGTTTTTT
cdr3_aa: CASSELSPGKDTGELFF

d_call: .
j_call: TRBJ1-2
v_call: TRBV7-2
clone_size: once
cdr3_nt: TGTGCCAGCAGCTGGGGGAGGGAAACTAACTATGGCTACACCTTC
cdr3_aa: CASSWGRETNYGYTF

d_call: .
j_call: TRBJ2-1
v_call: TRBV14
clone_size: .
cdr3_nt: TGTGCCAGCAGCCAACGAGGGGGCTACAATGAGCAGTTCTTC
cdr3_aa: CASSQRGGYNEQFF

d_call: .
j_call: TRBJ2-3
v_call: TRBV18
clone_size: .
cdr3_nt: TGTGCCAGCTCACCACCGTCCGCAGATACGCAGTATTTT
cdr3_aa: CASSPPSADTQYF

d_call: TRBD1
j_call: TRBJ1-3
v_call: TRBV5-4
clone_size: .
cdr3_nt: TGTGCCAGCAGCTTGGATCGGGACAGCTCTGGAAACACCATATATTTT
cdr3_aa: CASSLDRDSSGNTIYF

d_call: TRBD2
j_call: TRBJ2-2
v_call: TRBV6-6
clone_size: .
cdr3_nt: TGTGCCAGCAGTATAGCGGGGGACACCGGGGAGCTGTTTTTT
cdr3_aa: CASSIAGDTGELFF

d_call: TRBD2
j_call: TRBJ2-5
v_call: TRBV3-1/TRBV3-2
clone_size: .
cdr3_nt: TGTGCCAGCAGTCCTAAGCGGGGGGGCCCAGGGCGAGAGACCCAGTACTTC
cdr3_aa: CASSPKRGGPGRETQYF

d_call: .
j_call: TRBJ1-4
v_call: TRBV7-2
clone_size: .
cdr3_nt: TGTGCCAGCAGCCCGCCCGGGGGGTATGCAACTAATGAAAAACTGTTTTTT
cdr3_aa: CASSPPGGYATNEKLFF

d_call: .
j_call: TRBJ2-5
v_call: TRBV6-5
clone_size: .
cdr3_nt: TGTGCCAGCAGTTACTCTAAGGGTTTAGGCCAAGAGACCCAGTACTTC
cdr3_aa: CASSYSKGLGQETQYF

d_call: .
j_call: TRBJ1-2
v_call: TRBV19
clone_size: once
cdr3_nt: TGTGCCAGTCGCTCCCCGGGACGGCTCTACACCTTC
cdr3_aa: CASRSPGRLYTF

d_call: .
j_call: TRBJ1-1
v_call: TRBV9
clone_size: .
cdr3_nt: TGTGCCAGCAGCGCCCGCGGAGAAACTGAAGCTTTCTTT
cdr3_aa: CASSARGETEAFF

d_call: .
j_call: TRBJ2-7
v_call: TRBV3-1/TRBV3-2
clone_size: .
cdr3_nt: TGTGCCAGCAGCCTCGGGCCGGGGTACGCGGGGGAGCAGTACTTC
cdr3_aa: CASSLGPGYAGEQYF

d_call: .
j_call: TRBJ2-7
v_call: TRBV27
clone_size: once
cdr3_nt: TGTGCCAGCAGTACCCGACAGGACTCCTACGAGCAGTACTTC
cdr3_aa: CASSTRQDSYEQYF

d_call: .
j_call: TRBJ2-3
v_call: TRBV5-1
clone_size: .
cdr3_nt: TGCGCCAGCAGCTTGGCACTTGACACAGATACGCAGTATTTT
cdr3_aa: CASSLALDTDTQYF

d_call: .
j_call: TRBJ2-2
v_call: TRBV7-6
clone_size: .
cdr3_nt: TGTGCCAGCAGCCCCGAGACAGGCAACACCGGGGAGCTGTTTTTT
cdr3_aa: CASSPETGNTGELFF

d_call: .
j_call: TRBJ1-1
v_call: TRBV5-4
clone_size: .
cdr3_nt: TGTGCCAGCAGCCAAGACAGTATGAACACTGAAGCTTTCTTT
cdr3_aa: CASSQDSMNTEAFF

d_call: TRBD2
j_call: TRBJ2-1
v_call: TRBV7-2
clone_size: few
cdr3_nt: TGTGCCAGCAGCTGGACTAGTTCAAATGAGCAGTTCTTC
cdr3_aa: CASSWTSSNEQFF

d_call: .
j_call: TRBJ2-7
v_call: TRBV18
clone_size: .
cdr3_nt: TGTGCCAGCTCACCACCCCAGGCCGGGACATACTCCTACGAGCAGTACTTC
cdr3_aa: CASSPPQAGTYSYEQYF

d_call: .
j_call: TRBJ1-2
v_call: TRBV19
clone_size: .
cdr3_nt: TGTGCCAGTCGCAATAGACCCGGGAACTATGGCTACACCTTC
cdr3_aa: CASRNRPGNYGYTF

d_call: TRBD1
j_call: TRBJ1-6
v_call: TRBV7-2
clone_size: once
cdr3_nt: TGTGCCAGCAGTTTACAGGGGGATAATTCACCCCTCCACTTT
cdr3_aa: CASSLQGDNSPLHF

d_call: .
j_call: TRBJ2-3
v_call: TRBV27
clone_size: .
cdr3_nt: TGTGCCAGCAGTTTATCGGCCGGTACAGATACGCAGTATTTT
cdr3_aa: CASSLSAGTDTQYF

d_call: .
j_call: TRBJ2-7
v_call: TRBV6-1
clone_size: .
cdr3_nt: TGTGCCAGCAGTGACGTGGACACAGCCTACGAGCAGTACTTC
cdr3_aa: CASSDVDTAYEQYF

d_call: .
j_call: TRBJ1-1
v_call: TRBV4-1
clone_size: .
cdr3_nt: TGCGCCAGCAGCCAACCAGGGGACACTGAAGCTTTCTTT
cdr3_aa: CASSQPGDTEAFF

d_call: TRBD2
j_call: TRBJ2-7
v_call: TRBV27
clone_size: .
cdr3_nt: TGTGCCAGCAGTTCGGGGTGGGGACTAAGGACCGAGCAGTACTTC
cdr3_aa: CASSSGWGLRTEQYF

d_call: .
j_call: TRBJ2-1
v_call: TRBV27
clone_size: .
cdr3_nt: TGTGCCAGCGCCCTCGGGGGCGGTTACAATGAGCAGTTCTTC
cdr3_aa: CASALGGGYNEQFF

d_call: TRBD1
j_call: TRBJ2-1
v_call: TRBV18
clone_size: once
cdr3_nt: TGTGCCAGCTCACCTTCGACAGGGGGCAATGAGCAGTTCTTC
cdr3_aa: CASSPSTGGNEQFF

d_call: .
j_call: TRBJ2-3
v_call: TRBV5-6
clone_size: once
cdr3_nt: TGTGCCAGCATCCCGTCAGGAGCGATGCTCACCCCAGATACGCAGTATTTT
cdr3_aa: CASIPSGAMLTPDTQYF

d_call: .
j_call: TRBJ1-6
v_call: TRBV9
clone_size: .
cdr3_nt: TGTGCCAGCAGCGTAGAGGCGTTAAGTGGTTCACCCCTCCACTTT
cdr3_aa: CASSVEALSGSPLHF

d_call: .
j_call: TRBJ2-7
v_call: TRBV12-3/TRBV12-4
clone_size: .
cdr3_nt: TGTGCCAGCAGTTTGTGGGGGGCCGAGCAGTACTTC
cdr3_aa: CASSLWGAEQYF

d_call: .
j_call: TRBJ2-5
v_call: TRBV15
clone_size: .
cdr3_nt: TGTGCCACCAGCAGACCAGACAGGCGCCAGACCCAGTACTTC
cdr3_aa: CATSRPDRRQTQYF

d_call: TRBD1
j_call: TRBJ2-7
v_call: TRBV6-5
clone_size: .
cdr3_nt: TGTGCCAGCAGACCCACAGGGGGCATGCCTGGCGAGCAGTACTTC
cdr3_aa: CASRPTGGMPGEQYF

d_call: TRBD1
j_call: TRBJ2-5
v_call: TRBV24-1
clone_size: .
cdr3_nt: TGTGCCACTCCCCGTCTAGACAGGGGTCCCCCATATCCTAGAAAAGAGACCCAGTACTTC
cdr3_aa: CATPRLDRGPPYPRKETQYF

d_call: .
j_call: TRBJ1-6
v_call: TRBV5-1
clone_size: .
cdr3_nt: TGCGCCAGCAGCCAAGGGGACGGGGGCTCCTATAATTCACCCCTCCACTTT
cdr3_aa: CASSQGDGGSYNSPLHF

d_call: .
j_call: TRBJ1-1
v_call: TRBV5-1
clone_size: .
cdr3_nt: TGCGCCAGCAGCTTGGACGGGGCTCGAGCTTTCTTT
cdr3_aa: CASSLDGARAFF

d_call: TRBD1
j_call: TRBJ1-5
v_call: TRBV4-1
clone_size: few
cdr3_nt: TGCGCCAGCAGCTCCGGGACAGGGGCAAATCAGCCCCAGCATTTT
cdr3_aa: CASSSGTGANQPQHF

d_call: TRBD1
j_call: TRBJ1-1
v_call: TRBV5-3
clone_size: .
cdr3_nt: TGTGCCAGAAGCTCTTCGACAGGGGGCCCTGGCACTGAAGCTTTCTTT
cdr3_aa: CARSSSTGGPGTEAFF

d_call: .
j_call: TRBJ1-1
v_call: TRBV27
clone_size: .
cdr3_nt: TGTGCCAGCAGTTTATTAGGCCCCGGGGCTGAAGCTTTCTTT
cdr3_aa: CASSLLGPGAEAFF

d_call: TRBD1
j_call: TRBJ2-3
v_call: TRBV5-1
clone_size: .
cdr3_nt: TGCGCCAGCAGCTTGCAGGGGGCAAGCACAGATACGCAGTATTTT
cdr3_aa: CASSLQGASTDTQYF

d_call: .
j_call: TRBJ2-3
v_call: TRBV5-1
clone_size: .
cdr3_nt: TGCGCCAGCAGCCCAGGACAGCCGGAAGATACGCAGTATTTT
cdr3_aa: CASSPGQPEDTQYF

d_call: TRBD1
j_call: TRBJ1-2
v_call: TRBV30
clone_size: .
cdr3_nt: TGTGCCTGGAGGATTCCAGGGGGCACTAACTATGGCTACACCTTC
cdr3_aa: CAWRIPGGTNYGYTF

d_call: .
j_call: TRBJ2-2
v_call: TRBV19
clone_size: .
cdr3_nt: TGTGCCAGTAGGACGGGAAACACCGGGGAGCTGTTTTTT
cdr3_aa: CASRTGNTGELFF

d_call: TRBD1
j_call: TRBJ2-3
v_call: TRBV6-5
clone_size: .
cdr3_nt: TGTGCCAGCAGTTTCGACAGGGGTACAGATACGCAGTATTTT
cdr3_aa: CASSFDRGTDTQYF

d_call: .
j_call: TRBJ2-1
v_call: TRBV3-1/TRBV3-2
clone_size: .
cdr3_nt: TGTGCCAGCAGCCAAGATTTAGTGGGCTACTCCTCCTACAATGAGCAGTTCTTC
cdr3_aa: CASSQDLVGYSSYNEQFF

d_call: TRBD1
j_call: TRBJ1-5
v_call: TRBV5-6
clone_size: .
cdr3_nt: TGTGCCAGCAGCTTGGACAGGGGTAATCAGCCCCAGCATTTT
cdr3_aa: CASSLDRGNQPQHF

d_call: .
j_call: TRBJ1-2
v_call: TRBV12-3/TRBV12-4
clone_size: .
cdr3_nt: TGTGCCAGCAGTGTGACACTTAGGGGTGGCTACACCTTC
cdr3_aa: CASSVTLRGGYTF

d_call: .
j_call: TRBJ2-3
v_call: TRBV10-1
clone_size: .
cdr3_nt: TGCGCCAGCAGTGAGACGGGAGGCACAGATACGCAGTATTTT
cdr3_aa: CASSETGGTDTQYF

d_call: .
j_call: TRBJ2-5
v_call: TRBV11-2
clone_size: .
cdr3_nt: TGTGCCAGCAGCTTTTGGGGCGACCAAGAGACCCAGTACTTC
cdr3_aa: CASSFWGDQETQYF

d_call: .
j_call: TRBJ1-2
v_call: TRBV28
clone_size: .
cdr3_nt: TGTGCCAGCAGTGTTCCCCTGGGTGGCTACACCTTC
cdr3_aa: CASSVPLGGYTF